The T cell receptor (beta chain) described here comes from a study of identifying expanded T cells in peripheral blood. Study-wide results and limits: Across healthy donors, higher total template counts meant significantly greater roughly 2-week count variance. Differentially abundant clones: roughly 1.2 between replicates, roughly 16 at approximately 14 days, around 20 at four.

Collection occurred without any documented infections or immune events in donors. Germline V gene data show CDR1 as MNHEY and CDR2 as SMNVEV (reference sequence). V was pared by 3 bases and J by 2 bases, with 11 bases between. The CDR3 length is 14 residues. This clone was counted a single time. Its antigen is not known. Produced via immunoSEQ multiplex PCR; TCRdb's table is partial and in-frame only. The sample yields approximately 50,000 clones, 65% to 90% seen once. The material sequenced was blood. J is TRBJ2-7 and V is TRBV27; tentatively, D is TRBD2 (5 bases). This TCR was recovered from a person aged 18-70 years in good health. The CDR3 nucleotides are TGTGCCAGCAGTTTCGCGAGCGGAGCCTACGAGCAGTACTTC. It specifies CASSFASGAYEQYF.